A single sample gave rise to the 7 T cell receptor beta chains below, sequenced in a study of CD8 T cells in ankylosing spondylitis. Whole-study results and caveats: For ankylosing spondylitis blood, a TCR beta motif of fewer than 10 highly homologous variants appeared characteristic.

Their specific antigens are unknown. TCRdb analysed the 5' RACE reads with MiXCR anew, one entry per CDR3 protein. The table includes about 700,000 distinct CDR3 sequences, under 20% detected once. The specimen sequenced was blood, either unsorted or a sorted T cell fraction (not recorded which). These receptors were obtained from a male donor with ankylosing spondylitis.

The V and J genes are TRBV9 and TRBJ2-1, with 7 bases that match TRBD1. V trimming: 1 base; J trimming: 1 base; junction bases outside the gene matches: 5. CDR1 and CDR2 from the germline V gene are SGDLS and YYNGEE. The CDR3 covers 16 residues. CDR3 DNA: TGTGCCAGCAGCGTATTAGACAGGGTATCCTACAATGAGCAGTTCTTC. Protein: CASSVLDRVSYNEQFF.

The J gene is TRBJ1-5, the V gene TRBV9; D is undetermined. The germline V and J ends were trimmed by 0 bases and 3 bases, with 10 bases remaining between them. The CDR3 loop spans 15 amino acids. From germline, CDR1 is SGDLS and CDR2 YYNGEE. The CDR3 bases are TGTGCCAGCAGCGTAGACGGCGTGCTCAATCAGCCCCAGCATTTT. Translating it yields CASSVDGVLNQPQHF.

This clonotype was seen a handful of times. The chain carries TRBV28 and TRBJ2-3; D perhaps matches TRBD1 (5 bases). V gave up 3 bases and J gave up 2 bases, with 12 bases separating them. The V gene's germline CDR1 is MDHEN and CDR2 SYDVKM. The CDR3 loop spans 15 amino acids. The CDR3 protein is CASSFIATVTDTQYF. As DNA, the CDR3 is TGTGCCAGCAGTTTCATCGCGACAGTCACAGATACGCAGTATTTT. Looking up the rest from reference TRBV28 and TRBJ2-3 gives the full variable domain: DVKVTQSSRYLVKRTGEKVFLECVQDMDHENMFWYRQDPGLGLRLIYFSYDVKMKEKGDIPEGYSVSREKKERFSLILESASTNQTSMYLCASSFIATVTDTQYFGPGTRLTVL.

This clonotype showed up many times. The chain uses TRBV20-1 and TRBJ2-5; 9 positions match TRBD2. V dropped 0 bases and J dropped 7; count of bases not matched to a gene: 0. The CDR3 runs to 12 residues. Germline CDR1 is DFQATT and CDR2 is SNEGSKA (reference sequence). CDR3 in DNA: TGCAGTGCTAGAGAAGCGGGAGGGACCCAGTACTTC. It translates to CSAREAGGTQYF.

The chain carries TRBV4-1 and TRBJ2-1; TRBD1 is a possible D gene (6 bases). V lost 0 bases to trimming and J lost 9 bases, with 15 bases between them. The CDR3 sequence is 15 residues long. Germline CDR1 reads MGHRA; CDR2 reads YSYEKL. The CDR3 region has the DNA TGCGCCAGCAGCCAAGAGTTGGGGGCGTCTGGTGAGCAGTTCTTC. This codes for CASSQELGASGEQFF.

The CDR3 coding sequence is TGTGCCAGCAGCTCCATCATCGGGTGGGGGGCCTACAATGAGCAGTTCTTC. Residues: CASSSIIGWGAYNEQFF. The chain joins TRBV7-2 to TRBJ2-1; TRBD2 is a possible D gene (6 bases). CDR1 is SGHTA and CDR2 is FQGNSA in the germline V gene. This CDR3 has 17 residues. V lost 4 bases, J lost 2 bases, and 18 bases lay in between.

The V call is TRBV20-1, the J call TRBJ1-1; D possibly corresponds to TRBD1 (5 bases). The germline V gene encodes CDR1 DFQATT and CDR2 SNEGSKA (reference sequence). The CDR3 is 14 residues long. Trimming shortened V by 0 bases and J by 5 bases, and 13 bases separated the two germline ends. The CDR3 protein is CSARDVGRITEAFF. CDR3 nucleotide sequence: TGCAGTGCTAGAGATGTGGGGCGGATTACTGAAGCTTTCTTT.